These T cell receptor beta chains were read from a single sample in a study of shared clonotypes between healthy human individuals. Generated by immunoSEQ multiplex PCR, the TCRdb table keeps only in-frame clones and is missing some. Of 2 million to 2.5 million clones in the sample, 80% to 95% were seen once. The sample taken for sequencing was naive CD4+ T cells from PBMCs. Every receptor here comes from a man between 18 and 29 years old in good health. Some clones in this sample may be carry-over from other donors' samples. Each CDR3 is given with its conserved first and last residue. Fields, in order: J gene, V gene, D gene, clone size, CDR3 DNA, CDR3 protein. The D gene is left open where the match is weak. Some rows mark clone size as missing; the rest say once, few, many or name a class of expanded clone.

J: TRBJ1-2
V: TRBV29-1
D: TRBD1
size: once
DNA: TGCAGCGTTGGCGGACAGGGTTATTTTGGCTACACCTTC
CDR3: CSVGGQGYFGYTF

J: TRBJ2-1
V: TRBV10-3
D: TRBD2
size: -
DNA: TGTGCCATCAGTGGAGCGGGAGGCGGGTACAATGAGCAGTTCTTC
CDR3: CAISGAGGGYNEQFF

J: TRBJ2-7
V: TRBV19
D: TRBD1
size: -
DNA: TGTGCCAGTAGCCGGACAGGCCTACGGGTCTACGAGCAGTACTTC
CDR3: CASSRTGLRVYEQYF

J: TRBJ1-1
V: TRBV10-3
D: TRBD1
size: -
DNA: TGTGCCATCAGTGATGGGACAGCTGAAGCTTTCTTT
CDR3: CAISDGTAEAFF

J: TRBJ1-6
V: TRBV4-3
D: -
size: -
DNA: TGCGCCAGCAGCCAAGATGAGCAGGGGCTGGGGTCACCCCTCCACTTT
CDR3: CASSQDEQGLGSPLHF

J: TRBJ2-7
V: TRBV23-1
D: -
size: -
DNA: TGCGCCAGCAGTCACGAGGAGGGTATTCCCTACGATTGGCAGTACTTC
CDR3: CASSHEEGIPYDWQYF

J: TRBJ1-2
V: TRBV30
D: -
size: -
DNA: TGTGCCTGGAGTGTTGGGGGTGTCGGCGGCTACACCTTC
CDR3: CAWSVGGVGGYTF

J: TRBJ1-5
V: TRBV19
D: TRBD1
size: few
DNA: TGTGCCAGTAGCGGACAGGGGGCGACAGGTCAGCCCCAGCATTTT
CDR3: CASSGQGATGQPQHF

J: TRBJ1-1
V: TRBV25-1
D: -
size: few
DNA: TGTGCCAGCAGTGACTTGGGGCAGGGTCTGTCGGCTTTCTTT
CDR3: CASSDLGQGLSAFF

J: TRBJ2-1
V: TRBV21-1
D: -
size: -
DNA: TGTGCCAGCAGCAAAACCCGGGACACTTCCTACAATGAGCAGTTCTTC
CDR3: CASSKTRDTSYNEQFF

J: TRBJ1-6
V: TRBV6-5
D: TRBD1
size: -
DNA: TGTGCCAGCAGTTCAGGATACAGGGGTGACGGTTCACCCCTCCACTTT
CDR3: CASSSGYRGDGSPLHF

J: TRBJ1-2
V: TRBV7-6
D: -
size: -
DNA: TGTGCCAGCAGCCCTCTTGGGGCCCGGGGCTACACCTTC
CDR3: CASSPLGARGYTF

J: TRBJ2-5
V: TRBV20-1
D: -
size: -
DNA: TGCAGTGCCAAGAGGGCGGAGACCCAGTACTTC
CDR3: CSAKRAETQYF

J: TRBJ1-4
V: TRBV5-1
D: -
size: -
DNA: TGCGCCAGCAGCTTGGTGGTGAATGAAAAACTGTTTTTT
CDR3: CASSLVVNEKLFF

J: TRBJ1-2
V: TRBV27
D: -
size: few
DNA: TGTGCCAGCAGTTGGACCGGGACGGACCCTTATGGCTACACCTTC
CDR3: CASSWTGTDPYGYTF

J: TRBJ2-7
V: TRBV5-8
D: -
size: -
DNA: TGTGCCAGCAGTATTCGTCAGGGGAGCTCCTACGAGCAGTACTTC
CDR3: CASSIRQGSSYEQYF

J: TRBJ1-1
V: TRBV5-1
D: -
size: few
DNA: TGCGCCAGCAGCTTGGACGGCCTTCTGAACACTGAAGCTTTCTTT
CDR3: CASSLDGLLNTEAFF

J: TRBJ1-3
V: TRBV28
D: -
size: -
DNA: TGTGCCAGCAGTTCCGCAGGGTCCTCTGGAAACACCATATATTTT
CDR3: CASSSAGSSGNTIYF

J: TRBJ2-6
V: TRBV10-3
D: TRBD1
size: -
DNA: TGTGCCATCAGAGATACAGGGGCTGGGGCCAACGTCCTGACTTTC
CDR3: CAIRDTGAGANVLTF

J: TRBJ1-1
V: TRBV5-1
D: -
size: -
DNA: TGCGCCAGCAGCTTGGCCGTCAGGGCGGGGACTGAAGCTTTCTTT
CDR3: CASSLAVRAGTEAFF

J: TRBJ1-1
V: TRBV5-4
D: -
size: -
DNA: TGTGCCAGCAGCTTGGATGGGGGCACTGAAGCTTTCTTT
CDR3: CASSLDGGTEAFF

J: TRBJ2-5
V: TRBV5-1
D: -
size: -
DNA: TGCGCCAGCAGTCCCAAGGGAGAGACCCAGTACTTC
CDR3: CASSPKGETQYF

J: TRBJ2-2
V: TRBV7-3
D: -
size: few
DNA: TGTGCCAGCAGCAACGGAGGCACCGGGGAGCTGTTTTTT
CDR3: CASSNGGTGELFF

J: TRBJ2-7
V: TRBV7-9
D: -
size: once
DNA: TGTGCCAGCAGCTTAAACCAGGGAACAGGAGAGCAGTACTTC
CDR3: CASSLNQGTGEQYF

J: TRBJ2-5
V: TRBV5-4
D: -
size: -
DNA: TGTGCCAGCAGCCCGGGCAGTAGCAAAGAGACCCAGTACTTC
CDR3: CASSPGSSKETQYF

J: TRBJ1-2
V: TRBV7-2
D: -
size: once
DNA: TGTGCCAGCAGCGGAAACAGGGCATTTGGCTACACCTTC
CDR3: CASSGNRAFGYTF

J: TRBJ2-4
V: TRBV6-5
D: -
size: -
DNA: TGTGCCAGCAGTTACGAGACTAGAAGCATTCAGTACTTC
CDR3: CASSYETRSIQYF

J: TRBJ1-2
V: TRBV9
D: TRBD1
size: -
DNA: TGTGCCAGCAGCGAAGGGAGACAGGGGTTTTTTGATGGCTACACCTTC
CDR3: CASSEGRQGFFDGYTF

J: TRBJ1-1
V: TRBV18
D: TRBD1
size: -
DNA: TGTGCCAGCTCACCAGGTACGGGACAGGGGGGCACTGAAGCTTTCTTT
CDR3: CASSPGTGQGGTEAFF

J: TRBJ2-3
V: TRBV5-4
D: TRBD1
size: once
DNA: TGTGCCAGCAGCTCGGTCCGGGACAGCGTGAGACGTACGCAGTATTTT
CDR3: CASSSVRDSVRRTQYF

J: TRBJ2-2
V: TRBV18
D: TRBD2
size: -
DNA: TGTGCCAGCCGACTAGCGGAGATCACCGGGGAGCTGTTTTTT
CDR3: CASRLAEITGELFF

J: TRBJ2-5
V: TRBV6-6
D: -
size: -
DNA: TGTGCCAGCAGTTGGGGACGGCCTCAAGAGACCCAGTACTTC
CDR3: CASSWGRPQETQYF

J: TRBJ1-5
V: TRBV5-4
D: TRBD1
size: -
DNA: TGTGCCAGCAGCTTGGACGGGACAGGGAATCAGCCCCAGCATTTT
CDR3: CASSLDGTGNQPQHF

J: TRBJ1-1
V: TRBV28
D: -
size: -
DNA: TGTGCCAGCAGTTTCGGTATGCGTCAGGGGTCCACTGAAGCTTTCTTT
CDR3: CASSFGMRQGSTEAFF

J: TRBJ2-7
V: TRBV28
D: -
size: -
DNA: TGTGCCAGCAGTTTATCGGCGGGGAGGTACGAGCAGTACTTC
CDR3: CASSLSAGRYEQYF

J: TRBJ1-5
V: TRBV28
D: TRBD1
size: -
DNA: TGTGCCAGCCGACAGGGCTATAGCAATCAGCCCCAGCATTTT
CDR3: CASRQGYSNQPQHF

J: TRBJ2-1
V: TRBV25-1
D: -
size: -
DNA: TGTGCCAGCGAAGAGAGCTCCTACAATGAGCAGTTCTTC
CDR3: CASEESSYNEQFF

J: TRBJ2-3
V: TRBV9
D: -
size: -
DNA: TGTGCCAGCAGCGTACGGTTCCGCACAGATACGCAGTATTTT
CDR3: CASSVRFRTDTQYF

J: TRBJ2-5
V: TRBV28
D: -
size: -
DNA: TGTGCCAGCAGTTCCCGGGACCAAGAGACCCAGTACTTC
CDR3: CASSSRDQETQYF

J: TRBJ2-5
V: TRBV7-9
D: -
size: -
DNA: TGTGCCAGCAGCTTAGGCAGGGCGTCCGGAGAGACCCAGTACTTC
CDR3: CASSLGRASGETQYF

J: TRBJ1-4
V: TRBV28
D: -
size: -
DNA: TGTGCCAGCAGTTTAAGTCAGACTAATGAAAAACTGTTTTTT
CDR3: CASSLSQTNEKLFF

J: TRBJ2-1
V: TRBV10-3
D: TRBD2
size: -
DNA: TGTGCCATCAGTGAATCGTCTACTAGCGGACCGGGCAATGAGCAGTTCTTC
CDR3: CAISESSTSGPGNEQFF

J: TRBJ1-3
V: TRBV9
D: -
size: -
DNA: TGTGCCAGCAGCGTAGGGGTTTTCGGAAACACCATATATTTT
CDR3: CASSVGVFGNTIYF

J: TRBJ2-7
V: TRBV25-1
D: TRBD1
size: -
DNA: TGTGCCAGCAGTGAATCCCACAGGGGCTACGAGCAGTACTTC
CDR3: CASSESHRGYEQYF

J: TRBJ1-1
V: TRBV6-1
D: -
size: -
DNA: TGTGCCAGCATTGTTCACAGTTTAATGAACACTGAAGCTTTCTTT
CDR3: CASIVHSLMNTEAFF

J: TRBJ2-1
V: TRBV7-6
D: TRBD2
size: -
DNA: TGTGCCAGCAGCTTATCGACTAGCGGGACTGAGCAGTTCTTC
CDR3: CASSLSTSGTEQFF

J: TRBJ2-1
V: TRBV15
D: TRBD2
size: -
DNA: TGTGCCACCAGCAGTCCACTAGCGAGCTCCTACAATGAGCAGTTCTTC
CDR3: CATSSPLASSYNEQFF

J: TRBJ1-3
V: TRBV7-9
D: -
size: -
DNA: TGTGCCAGCAGCTCGGCAATGCCAGGGGCCTCTGGAAACACCATATATTTT
CDR3: CASSSAMPGASGNTIYF

J: TRBJ1-5
V: TRBV6-5
D: TRBD1
size: -
DNA: TGTGCCAGCAGCAGGGGGGGCGGAAACAATCAGCCCCAGCATTTT
CDR3: CASSRGGGNNQPQHF

J: TRBJ2-7
V: TRBV5-8
D: -
size: -
DNA: TGTGCCAGCAGCTCCTCCCGGCGGGACGAGCAGTACTTC
CDR3: CASSSSRRDEQYF

J: TRBJ1-2
V: TRBV4-1
D: -
size: once
DNA: TGCGCCAGCAGCCAAGACTCCGGGCAGAACTATGGCTACACCTTC
CDR3: CASSQDSGQNYGYTF

J: TRBJ1-5
V: TRBV4-2
D: -
size: -
DNA: TGTGCCAGCAGCCAAGATTCCCCCTTTAGAGTTAATCAGCCCCAGCATTTT
CDR3: CASSQDSPFRVNQPQHF

J: TRBJ2-7
V: TRBV28
D: -
size: -
DNA: TGTGCCAGCGAGGTCCCAGGGGGGGGCGAGCAGTACTTC
CDR3: CASEVPGGGEQYF

J: TRBJ2-1
V: TRBV30
D: TRBD2
size: -
DNA: TGTGCCTGGAGTACGATGGCGGGAGGGCCGGATGAGCAGTTCTTC
CDR3: CAWSTMAGGPDEQFF

J: TRBJ1-2
V: TRBV5-1
D: -
size: -
DNA: TGCGCCAGCTCCTTTGGGGTGGACTATGGCTACACCTTC
CDR3: CASSFGVDYGYTF

J: TRBJ2-7
V: TRBV10-2
D: -
size: -
DNA: TGCGCCAGCAGACCTACAGGGGGAGGGGGCGAGCAGTACTTC
CDR3: CASRPTGGGGEQYF

J: TRBJ2-1
V: TRBV6-1
D: -
size: -
DNA: TGTGCCAGCAGTGACCCATCCGACGGGACTCGGCGCAATGAGCAGTTCTTC
CDR3: CASSDPSDGTRRNEQFF